These 25 T cell receptor beta chains were all obtained from the same sample, sequenced in a study of blood T cell repertoires in COVID-19. Sequenced by immunoSEQ multiplex PCR; TCRdb stores in-frame clones only, minus some. The sample records 110,000 to 150,000 clones, around 91% being singletons. Sequencing used peripheral blood. The receptors were sampled from a woman aged 55-70 years with active COVID-19.

This clone was seen once. The rearrangement joins TRBV19 to TRBJ2-2, with a tentative D call TRBD2 (6 bases). Trimming took 6 bases from V and 0 from J, leaving 14 bases between them. CDR1 LNHDA and CDR2 SQIVND come from the germline V gene (reference sequence). The CDR3 is 16 residues long. Here the CDR3 DNA reads TGTGCCAGTAGAGACAGCGGGTACGCGAACACCGGGGAGCTGTTTTTT. Translation gives CASRDSGYANTGELFF.

This chain uses TRBV12-3 or TRBV12-4 with TRBJ2-7; maybe TRBD1 (5 bases). The CDR3 runs 11 residues. The ends were cut back, 4 bases at V and 9 bases at J, with 10 bases in the middle. CDR3 bases: TGTGCCAGCAGTTCAGGGTTGGGGCAGTACTTC. This sequence encodes CASSSGLGQYF.

This chain joins TRBV7-9 and TRBJ2-7, with 8 bases that match TRBD2. The CDR3 is 16 amino acids. Germline V gene lookup returns CDR1 SEHNR and CDR2 FQNEAQ (reference sequence). V was pared by 5 bases and J by 1 base, with 10 bases of the junction left unmatched. This CDR3 reads CASSAQPGLGSYEQYF. CDR3 nucleotides: TGTGCCAGCAGCGCCCAACCGGGACTAGGGTCCTACGAGCAGTACTTC.

This clone was seen more than once but under ten times. The chain couples TRBV9 to TRBJ2-1; TRBD2 aligns across 9 bases. The length of the CDR3 is 16 residues. The ends lost 4 bases at V and 0 bases at J; junction bases unmatched: 5. Germline assignment: CDR1 SGDLS and CDR2 YYNGEE. The CDR3 nucleotides are TGTGCCAGCAGCATATTTAGCGGGAGCTCCTACAATGAGCAGTTCTTC. Translated, it gives CASSIFSGSSYNEQFF.

The chain combines TRBV6-2 or TRBV6-3 with TRBJ2-3; TRBD2 might be the D (5 bases). The CDR3 is made up of 14 amino acids. Germline CDR1 is MNHEY and CDR2 is SVGEGT. Trimming removed 5 bases from V and 0 bases from J, with 9 bases in between. The CDR3: CASSRASSTDTQYF. In nucleotides, the CDR3 is TGTGCCAGCAGTCGGGCTAGCAGCACAGATACGCAGTATTTT.

This clone was detected once. This chain connects TRBV19 to TRBJ2-1, with 10 bases identical to TRBD2. CDR1 and CDR2 (germline): LNHDA, SQIVND (reference sequence). V lost 6 bases, J lost 5 bases, and 10 bases stayed unmatched. This CDR3 has 16 amino acids. CDR3 coding DNA: TGTGCCAGTAGCATCCTGGGGAGCGGGAGGGACAATGAGCAGTTCTTC. As protein: CASSILGSGRDNEQFF.

This clone was seen repeatedly, ten times or more. The chain has TRBV19 and TRBJ2-7; TRBD2 matches at 11 bases. V was clipped by 3 bases and J by 7 bases; unmatched bases: 5. The V gene's germline CDR1 is LNHDA and CDR2 SQIVND (reference sequence). The CDR3 loop spans 14 amino acids. CDR3 in DNA: TGTGCCAGTAGTATCACTAGCGGGAGTCGGGAGCAGTACTTC. It translates to CASSITSGSREQYF.

There are a few counts of this clone. This chain uses TRBV5-6 with TRBJ1-5; 8 nucleotides agree with TRBD1. V shed 0 bases and J 2 bases; nucleotides not matched to a gene: 7. This CDR3 contains 17 residues. Looked up from germline, CDR1 is SGHDT and CDR2 is YYEEEE. The CDR3 region is CASSLGVRGLGNQPQHF. The CDR3 DNA sequence: TGTGCCAGCAGCTTGGGGGTCAGGGGGCTTGGCAATCAGCCCCAGCATTTT. Using reference TRBV5-6 and TRBJ1-5 for the parts outside the CDR3, the full variable domain is DAGVTQSPTHLIKTRGQQVTLRCSPKSGHDTVSWYQQALGQGPQFIFQYYEEEERQRGNFPDRFSGHQFPNYSSELNVNALLLGDSALYLCASSLGVRGLGNQPQHFGDGTRLSIL.

The J gene is TRBJ1-1, the V gene TRBV7-3, with TRBD1 identical over 7 bases. V lost 2 bases to trimming and J lost 2 bases; unmatched junction nucleotides: 2. This CDR3 has 14 amino acids. CDR1 is SGHTA, CDR2 FQGTGA, per germline. CDR3 in amino acids: CASSLDRDNTEAFF. CDR3 DNA: TGTGCCAGCAGCTTAGACAGGGACAACACTGAAGCTTTCTTT.

In its sample, this clone was seen once. The chain couples TRBV4-3 to TRBJ2-3; 11 bases align to TRBD2. Trimming took 4 bases from V and 1 from J; bases not matched to a gene: 7. Germline CDR1 LGHNA, CDR2 YSLEER. This CDR3 contains 17 residues. CDR3 loop: CASSPLLAGGGTDTQYF. DNA for the CDR3: TGCGCCAGCAGCCCCTTATTAGCGGGAGGGGGCACAGATACGCAGTATTTT.

The gene calls are TRBV5-1 and TRBJ2-3; a possible D gene is TRBD1 (6 bases). The V gene's germline CDR1 is SGHRS and CDR2 YFSETQ. The CDR3 runs to 12 residues. V was shortened by 2 bases and J by 6 bases, with 7 bases between the two germline ends. CDR3 DNA: TGCGCCAGCAGCTTCACAGGGGATACGCAGTATTTT. It codes for CASSFTGDTQYF.

The gene calls are TRBV18 and TRBJ2-5; tentative D call: TRBD2 (6 bases). The CDR3 runs to 14 residues. Germline CDR1 reads KGHSH; CDR2 reads LQKENI. V lost 2 bases to trimming and J lost 5 bases, with 12 bases between them. The CDR3 bases are TGTGCCAGCTCACCAGTCGCGGGGTGGGAGACCCAGTACTTC. Encoded protein: CASSPVAGWETQYF.

The chain uses TRBV7-9 and TRBJ1-2; TRBD1 agrees at 8 bases. After removal of 5 bases from V and 9 bases from J, the junction contained 17 bases not matched to a gene. The CDR3 totals 16 residues. CDR1 is SEHNR and CDR2 is FQNEAQ in the germline V gene (reference sequence). CDR3 DNA: TGTGCCAGCAGCCCGTCCGCGACAGGGGCCTCAGGGAGCTACACCTTC. Its protein product is CASSPSATGASGSYTF.

J is TRBJ2-3 and V is TRBV28; the D gene is possibly TRBD2 (6 bases). The CDR3 is made up of 16 amino acids. CDR1 MDHEN and CDR2 SYDVKM come from the germline V gene. Trimming left V 3 bases short and J 0 bases short, with 13 bases between. The CDR3 here is CASSFSSGSSTDTQYF. CDR3 DNA: TGTGCCAGCAGTTTTAGCAGCGGGTCTAGCACAGATACGCAGTATTTT.

The rearrangement links TRBV11-2 to TRBJ2-1, with TRBD2 as a possible D gene (6 bases). The CDR3 covers 14 residues. CDR1 is SGHAT and CDR2 is FQNNGV in the germline V gene. Trimming removed 6 bases at V and 8 bases at J, with 17 bases between. CDR3 residues: CASSSLAIQYEQFF. The CDR3 DNA is TGTGCCAGCAGTTCACTAGCTATTCAGTATGAGCAGTTCTTC.

The chain employs TRBV30 and TRBJ2-7, with 7 bases lining up with TRBD2. The V segment lost 1 base and the J segment 9 bases; nucleotides outside the gene matches: 12. The CDR3 contains 14 residues. Germline V lookup: CDR1 GTSNPN, CDR2 SVGIG (reference sequence). The DNA for the CDR3 is TGTGCCTGGAGTGAAAAACGGGAGGCCTTCTTGCAGTACTTC. Translated, it gives CAWSEKREAFLQYF.

The V call is TRBV5-4, the J call TRBJ2-2; 10 bases line up with TRBD1. This CDR3 has 15 residues. Trimming cost V 4 bases and J 4 bases; bases outside gene matches: 4. The V gene's germline CDR1 is SGHNT and CDR2 YYREEE (reference sequence). CDR3 DNA sequence: TGTGCCAGCAGCCCCCGGGACAGGGGCACCGGGGAGCTGTTTTTT. Translated: CASSPRDRGTGELFF.

The V gene is TRBV24-1, the J gene TRBJ2-5; D is undetermined. Germline V gives CDR1 KGHDR, CDR2 SFDVKD. The CDR3 is made up of 16 amino acids. The ends were cut back, 0 bases at V and 2 bases at J, with 12 bases in the middle. This CDR3 reads CATSDLRDPSQETQYF. The CDR3 bases are TGTGCCACCAGTGATTTGCGCGATCCTTCACAAGAGACCCAGTACTTC.

This chain connects TRBV29-1 to TRBJ2-2, with D possibly TRBD2 on 5 matching bases. The germline CDR1 and CDR2 sequences are SQVTM and ANQGSEA. Between the trimmed V and J ends, which lost 7 bases and 3 bases, there was a span of 18 bases. The CDR3 contains 15 residues. The CDR3 nucleotides are TGCAGCGCATCTCATAGGAGGATCGACACCGGGGAGCTGTTTTTT. Protein sequence: CSASHRRIDTGELFF.

The chain has TRBV27 and TRBJ2-5, with D tentatively TRBD1 (6 bases). This CDR3 is built from 15 residues. V gave up 4 bases and J gave up 5 bases, with 17 bases separating them. The germline gives CDR1 MNHEY, CDR2 SMNVEV (reference sequence). CDR3 DNA: TGTGCCAGCAGTTCTAAACAGGGCCCGGAGGAGACCCAGTACTTC. Protein sequence: CASSSKQGPEETQYF.

The V call is TRBV19, the J call TRBJ1-5; weak D call: TRBD1 (6 bases). Trimming cost V 5 bases and J 9 bases, with 20 bases left between them. Germline values: CDR1 LNHDA, CDR2 SQIVND (reference sequence). This CDR3 spans 15 amino acids. This chain's CDR3 is CASSPLTGLRGPQHF. The CDR3 DNA reads as TGTGCCAGTAGTCCACTGACAGGCCTGCGTGGGCCCCAGCATTTT.

The rearrangement uses TRBV2 and TRBJ2-1; TRBD2 agrees at 11 bases. The germline gives CDR1 SNHLY, CDR2 FYNNEI. This CDR3 contains 13 residues. The V and J ends lost 8 bases and 6 bases, in that order; junction bases with no gene match: 3. CDR3 nucleotide sequence: TGTGCCAGCGTACTAGCGGGAGTCAATGAGCAGTTCTTC. It is translated as CASVLAGVNEQFF.

The genes are TRBV10-3 and TRBJ1-3; D perhaps matches TRBD1 (5 bases). CDR3 length: 14 residues. In germline, CDR1 is ENHRY, CDR2 SYGVKD. V lost 7 bases and J 4 bases, leaving 14 bases between the germline ends. This CDR3 reads CAINKGTSGNTIYF. CDR3 DNA: TGTGCCATCAACAAGGGGACTTCGGGAAACACCATATATTTT.

This clone came up a few times. Its ends do not fully match the called genes, so a read error is possible. V and J are TRBV27 and TRBJ1-5, with D possibly matching TRBD1 (6 bases). This CDR3 has 13 residues. Germline loops: CDR1 MNHEY, CDR2 SMNVEV (reference sequence). CDR3 in amino acids: CASSLLVRTEMVF. As DNA, the CDR3 is TGTGCCAGCAGTTTATTGGTCCGGACAGAAATGGTGTTT.

This chain connects TRBV5-4 to TRBJ2-7; TRBD1 might be the D (6 bases). The CDR3 loop spans 13 amino acids. V dropped 4 bases and J dropped 7 bases, with 15 bases sitting between them. Germline-derived CDR1 and CDR2 are SGHNT and YYREEE (reference sequence). The CDR3 coding sequence is TGTGCCAGCAGCGACAGACAGGTAGGGGAGCAGTACTTC. This codes for CASSDRQVGEQYF.